A selection of T cell receptor beta chains follows, all from one sample in a study of blood T cell repertoires in COVID-19. The assay was immunoSEQ multiplex PCR, and TCRdb's table has in-frame clones only and misses some. The sample consists of 200,000 to 250,000 clones, 86% of them appearing once. Input material: peripheral blood. These receptors all come from a woman aged 30 to 39 who had recovered from COVID-19. The CDR3 runs from the conserved cysteine through the conserved F or W. The D gene is left open where the match is weak. Expanded clones are given a class, and other clones once, few, many or no size at all.

v_gene,d_gene,j_gene,abundance,CDR3nt,CDR3aa
TRBV6-2/TRBV6-3,TRBD1,TRBJ2-7,-,TGTGCCAGCAGTTGGGGACAGGGGGCTGGCTCTTACGAGCAGTACTTC,CASSWGQGAGSYEQYF
TRBV2,-,TRBJ1-6,-,TGTGCCAGCACGGCAGGGCTGTACAATTCACCCCTCCACTTT,CASTAGLYNSPLHF
TRBV12-3/TRBV12-4,-,TRBJ1-1,-,TGTGCCAGCAGCCTACGGGGGGGGGCAGAAGCTTTCTTT,CASSLRGGAEAFF
TRBV4-3,-,TRBJ1-2,once,TGCGCCAGCAGCCAAGATACGGGGGTAAACTATGGCTACACCTTC,CASSQDTGVNYGYTF
TRBV10-3,-,TRBJ1-2,-,TGTGCCATCAGGGGCGACCCTCTCAACTATGGCTACACCTTC,CAIRGDPLNYGYTF
TRBV11-2,TRBD2,TRBJ2-7,-,TGTGCCAGCAGCTTAGTGGGCGGGGGATCCTACGAGCAGTACTTC,CASSLVGGGSYEQYF
TRBV9,-,TRBJ2-1,-,TGTGCCAGCAGCTCCCCCGCGAGGGAGCAGTTCTTC,CASSSPAREQFF
TRBV19,TRBD2,TRBJ2-3,-,TGTGCCAGTACCCTAGCGGGGGCCAGGGGAGATACGCAGTATTTT,CASTLAGARGDTQYF
TRBV28,-,TRBJ1-4,-,TGTGCCAGCAGCCCGCCCCGCGGAAAAAAACTGTTTTTT,CASSPPRGKKLFF
TRBV12-5,-,TRBJ1-6,-,TGTGCTAGTGGTTTGGCTCAGGGATCGTATTCACCCCTCCACTTT,CASGLAQGSYSPLHF
TRBV13,-,TRBJ1-2,-,TGTGCCAGCAGCCCTACCGGGGAGCCCAACTATGGCTACACCTTC,CASSPTGEPNYGYTF
TRBV27,-,TRBJ2-7,-,TGTGCCAGCAGTCTTCGACTAGGCCCGTCCCGGCAGTACTTC,CASSLRLGPSRQYF
TRBV2,TRBD1,TRBJ1-2,-,TGTGCCAGCAGTGTACAGGGGGCCCTCCAATTAGGCTACACCTTC,CASSVQGALQLGYTF
TRBV4-3,TRBD1,TRBJ1-2,few,TGCGCCAGCAGCCAAGATCCCCGGGACAGGGGGCTCAGCTACACCTTC,CASSQDPRDRGLSYTF
TRBV29-1,TRBD2,TRBJ2-1,-,TGCAGCGTTGAAGGCTCTAGCGGGGGGGCCGATGAGCAGTTCTTC,CSVEGSSGGADEQFF
TRBV5-1,-,TRBJ2-1,-,TGCGCCAGCAGTCAGCAGGGGGGCGCCTACAATGAGCAGTTCTTC,CASSQQGGAYNEQFF
TRBV10-3,TRBD1,TRBJ1-2,-,TGTGCCATCAGTGAGGCAAGACAGGGGTCCTATGGCTACACCTTC,CAISEARQGSYGYTF
TRBV9,TRBD1,TRBJ1-2,-,TGTGCCAGCAGCGTAACAGGGGGCTTGAGAGGCTACACCTTC,CASSVTGGLRGYTF
TRBV19,TRBD1,TRBJ2-2,-,TGTGCCGGCAGGGACAGTCGAGACACCGGGGAGCTGTTTTTT,CAGRDSRDTGELFF
TRBV7-2,-,TRBJ2-3,-,TGTGCCAGCAGCTCCCGGTGGGCCCCTCCGAGCACAGATACGCAGTATTTT,CASSSRWAPPSTDTQYF
TRBV6-2/TRBV6-3,-,TRBJ1-3,-,TGTGCCAGCAGTGTTTGGACATCCTTCTCTGGAAACACCATATATTTT,CASSVWTSFSGNTIYF
TRBV7-9,TRBD1,TRBJ1-4,-,TGTGCCAGCAGCCCCCCCACAGGGGGCAAGGAAAAACTGTTTTTT,CASSPPTGGKEKLFF
TRBV5-1,-,TRBJ2-2,-,TGCGCCAGCAGCCTGGACAGCGGCGGCACCGGGGAGCTGTTTTTT,CASSLDSGGTGELFF
TRBV3-1/TRBV3-2,-,TRBJ2-5,-,TGTGCCAGCAGCCAAAACTTCGACAGGTCAGAGACCCAGTACTTC,CASSQNFDRSETQYF
TRBV3-1/TRBV3-2,-,TRBJ2-3,-,TGTGCCAGCAGCCTTATGACAGGAGATACGCAGTATTTT,CASSLMTGDTQYF
TRBV5-1,TRBD2,TRBJ2-7,-,TGCGCCAGCAGCTTACCAGGCAGCGGGGCGTACTCCTACGAGCAGTACTTC,CASSLPGSGAYSYEQYF
TRBV4-1,-,TRBJ1-2,-,TGCGCCAGCAGCCAGGCCGGGACACTTAACTATGGCTACACCTTC,CASSQAGTLNYGYTF
TRBV2,-,TRBJ2-7,-,TGTGCCAGCAGTGGGGCAGGGAACGTTTACGAGCAGTACTTC,CASSGAGNVYEQYF
TRBV2,TRBD2,TRBJ2-3,-,TGTGCCAGCAAAGTTGGGTTAGCGGGGAGGCAGTATTTT,CASKVGLAGRQYF
TRBV4-2,TRBD1,TRBJ2-7,-,TGTGCCAGCAGCCGGTCAGCCTCCGTAGGACAGGGATACTACGAGCAGTACTTC,CASSRSASVGQGYYEQYF
TRBV7-2,TRBD1,TRBJ2-3,-,TGTGCCAGCAGCTGGACAGGGTCAGTTACAGATACGCAGTATTTT,CASSWTGSVTDTQYF
TRBV2,-,TRBJ2-5,-,TGTGCCAGCAGTGCATGGGCGCGAGCCCCGGAGACCCAGTACTTC,CASSAWARAPETQYF
TRBV3-1/TRBV3-2,TRBD1,TRBJ2-5,-,TGTGCCAGCAGCCAGCTCGGGACAGGGGAGACCCAGTACTTC,CASSQLGTGETQYF
TRBV7-2,TRBD2,TRBJ2-3,-,TGTGCCAGCAGCGCCCTAGGACTAGCGGGGGTTATCACAGATACGCAGTATTTT,CASSALGLAGVITDTQYF
TRBV7-3,TRBD2,TRBJ2-3,-,TGTGCCAGCAGCTCCTCCCGTCGGGGAGGGACAGATACGCAGTATTTT,CASSSSRRGGTDTQYF
TRBV12-3/TRBV12-4,-,TRBJ1-2,-,TGTGCCAGCAGTTTCATCAGGGCTAATGGCTACACCTTC,CASSFIRANGYTF
TRBV12-5,-,TRBJ2-1,-,TGTGCTAGTGGTTTGGTACGCTTAGCGGTCTCCTACAATGAGCAGTTCTTC,CASGLVRLAVSYNEQFF
TRBV3-1/TRBV3-2,TRBD1,TRBJ2-1,few,TGTGCCAGCAGCGCCAGGGACAGGGGTTTCAATGAGCAGTTCTTC,CASSARDRGFNEQFF
TRBV6-5,TRBD1,TRBJ2-5,-,TGTGCCAGCCGAACGACAGGGTATCAAGAGACCCAGTACTTC,CASRTTGYQETQYF
TRBV6-5,TRBD1,TRBJ2-2,-,TGTGCCAGCAATTGGACAGGGTGGGACACCGGGGAGCTGTTTTTT,CASNWTGWDTGELFF
TRBV7-7,-,TRBJ2-7,-,TGTGCCAGCAGCTCCGGGGAAAGACGCAGCGAGCAGTACTTC,CASSSGERRSEQYF
TRBV29-1,TRBD1,TRBJ1-1,-,TGCAGCGTTGACGAGACAGGGGATACTGAAGCTTTCTTT,CSVDETGDTEAFF
TRBV2,TRBD1,TRBJ1-1,-,TGTGCCAGCAGGGACAGGGGGGTTTCCCCTGAAGCTTTCTTT,CASRDRGVSPEAFF
TRBV6-5,-,TRBJ1-1,-,TGTGCCAGCAGTAGAGGCAGGAACACTGAAGCTTTCTTT,CASSRGRNTEAFF
TRBV2,TRBD1,TRBJ1-2,-,TGTGCCAGCAGCAATTTACTACAGGGGTCCTATGGCTACACCTTC,CASSNLLQGSYGYTF
TRBV6-2/TRBV6-3,-,TRBJ1-5,once,TGTGCCAGCAGCCGCCCCTTTTCCGGGACAAATAGCAATCAGCCCCAGCATTTT,CASSRPFSGTNSNQPQHF
TRBV27,-,TRBJ2-7,few,TGTGCCAGCACGGGTCAGAACTCCTACGAGCAGTACTTC,CASTGQNSYEQYF